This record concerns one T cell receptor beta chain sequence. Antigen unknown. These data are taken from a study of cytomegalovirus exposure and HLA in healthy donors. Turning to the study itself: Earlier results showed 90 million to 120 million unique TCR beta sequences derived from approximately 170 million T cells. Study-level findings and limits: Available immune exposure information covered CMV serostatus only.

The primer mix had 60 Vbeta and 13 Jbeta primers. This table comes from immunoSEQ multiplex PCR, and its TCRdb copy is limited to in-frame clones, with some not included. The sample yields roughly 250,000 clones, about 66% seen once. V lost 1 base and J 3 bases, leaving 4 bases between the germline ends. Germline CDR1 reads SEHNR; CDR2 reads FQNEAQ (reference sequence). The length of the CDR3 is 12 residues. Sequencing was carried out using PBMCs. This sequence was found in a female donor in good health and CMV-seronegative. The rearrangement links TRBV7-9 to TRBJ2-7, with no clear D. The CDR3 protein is CASSLVGYEQYF. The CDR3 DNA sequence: TGTGCCAGCAGCTTAGTCGGCTACGAGCAGTACTTC.